This TCR beta chain appears in the sequencing data of a study of OX40 agonist ivuxolimab in advanced cancers. Using immunoSEQ multiplex PCR, the repertoire was profiled, and TCRdb retains in-frame clones only, with some absent. The sample shows around 60,000 clones, 91% of them seen only once. The material sequenced was CD4+ or CD8+ T cells sorted from blood, taken in a trial of the OX40 agonist ivuxolimab. The source of this sequence is an adult with an advanced solid tumor such as melanoma, head and neck, liver or kidney cancer.

The CDR3 DNA sequence: TGTGCCAGCAGTTTATCCCCCGGGACTAGCGGGGGGTTCGAGCAGTTCTTC. Translating gives CASSLSPGTSGGFEQFF. The chain combines TRBV28 with TRBJ2-1; 15 bases align to TRBD2. J was trimmed by 10 bases and V by 1 base; bases with no gene match: 8. The CDR3 length is 17 residues. CDR1 and CDR2 from the germline V gene are MDHEN and SYDVKM. Together with reference TRBV28 and TRBJ2-1, the CDR3 gives the full variable domain: DVKVTQSSRYLVKRTGEKVFLECVQDMDHENMFWYRQDPGLGLRLIYFSYDVKMKEKGDIPEGYSVSREKKERFSLILESASTNQTSMYLCASSLSPGTSGGFEQFFGPGTRLTVL.